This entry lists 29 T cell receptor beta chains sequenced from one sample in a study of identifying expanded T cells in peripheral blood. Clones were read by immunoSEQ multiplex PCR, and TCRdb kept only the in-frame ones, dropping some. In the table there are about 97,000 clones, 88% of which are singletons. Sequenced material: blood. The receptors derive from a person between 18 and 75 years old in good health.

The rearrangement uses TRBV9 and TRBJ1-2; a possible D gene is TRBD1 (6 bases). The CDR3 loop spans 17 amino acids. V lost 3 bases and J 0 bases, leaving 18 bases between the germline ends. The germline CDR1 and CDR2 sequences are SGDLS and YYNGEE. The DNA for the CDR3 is TGTGCCAGCAGCGGAGAATGGGGGCAGGCGGCTAACTATGGCTACACCTTC. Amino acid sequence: CASSGEWGQAANYGYTF.

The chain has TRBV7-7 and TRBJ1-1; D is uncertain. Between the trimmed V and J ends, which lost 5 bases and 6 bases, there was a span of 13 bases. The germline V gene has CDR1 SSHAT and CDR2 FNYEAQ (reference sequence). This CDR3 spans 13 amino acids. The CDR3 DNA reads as TGTGCCAGCAGCCCCGATTTTTGGGCTGAAGCTTTCTTT. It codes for CASSPDFWAEAFF.

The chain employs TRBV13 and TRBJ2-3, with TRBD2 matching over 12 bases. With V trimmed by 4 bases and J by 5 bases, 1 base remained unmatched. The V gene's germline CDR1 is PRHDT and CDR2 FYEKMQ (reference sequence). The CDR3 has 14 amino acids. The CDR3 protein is CASSWGLAGDTQYF. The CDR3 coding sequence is TGTGCCAGCAGCTGGGGACTAGCGGGAGATACGCAGTATTTT.

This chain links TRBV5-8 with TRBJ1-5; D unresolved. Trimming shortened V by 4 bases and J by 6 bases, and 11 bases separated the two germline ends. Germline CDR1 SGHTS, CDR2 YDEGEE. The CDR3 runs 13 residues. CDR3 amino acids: CASSTSLAQPQHF. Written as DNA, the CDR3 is TGTGCCAGCAGCACGAGTCTAGCTCAGCCCCAGCATTTT.

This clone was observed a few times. CDR3 nucleotides: TGTGCCATCAGTGGGCGGGGGGTTAACACAGATACGCAGTATTTT. Its protein is CAISGRGVNTDTQYF. The chain recombines TRBV10-3 with TRBJ2-3, with 8 nucleotides matching TRBD2. CDR1 and CDR2 (germline): ENHRY, SYGVKD. The CDR3 runs to 15 residues. J gave up 2 bases and V 4 bases, and 5 bases lay outside the gene matches.

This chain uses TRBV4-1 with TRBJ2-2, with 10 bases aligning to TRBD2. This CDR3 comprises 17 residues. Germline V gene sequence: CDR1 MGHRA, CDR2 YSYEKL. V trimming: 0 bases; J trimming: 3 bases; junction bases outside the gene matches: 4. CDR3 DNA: TGCGCCAGCAGCCAAGAAACTAGCGGGGCTTACACCGGGGAGCTGTTTTTT. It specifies CASSQETSGAYTGELFF.

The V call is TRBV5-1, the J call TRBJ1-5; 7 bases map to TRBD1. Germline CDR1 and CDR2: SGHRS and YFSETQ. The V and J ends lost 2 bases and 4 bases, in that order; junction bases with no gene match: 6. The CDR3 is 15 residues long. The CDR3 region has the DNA TGCGCCAGCAGCTTAGGGGACAGTACAAATCAGCCCCAGCATTTT. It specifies CASSLGDSTNQPQHF.

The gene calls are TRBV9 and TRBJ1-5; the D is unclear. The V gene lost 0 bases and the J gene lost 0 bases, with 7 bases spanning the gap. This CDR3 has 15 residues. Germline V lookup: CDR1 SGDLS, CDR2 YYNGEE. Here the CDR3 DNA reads TGTGCCAGCAGCGTAGATTTGGGTAGCAATCAGCCCCAGCATTTT. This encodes CASSVDLGSNQPQHF.

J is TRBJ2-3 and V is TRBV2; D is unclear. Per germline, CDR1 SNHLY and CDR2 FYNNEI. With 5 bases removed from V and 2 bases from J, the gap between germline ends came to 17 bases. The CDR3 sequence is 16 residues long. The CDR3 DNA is TGTGCCAGCAGTACGTCTTCAGATCACTACACAGATACGCAGTATTTT. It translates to CASSTSSDHYTDTQYF.

Here the CDR3 DNA reads TGTGCCAGCAGCTCGGGACTAGCGGGGGGCTCGACCCAGTACTTC. Residues: CASSSGLAGGSTQYF. V is TRBV11-2 and J is TRBJ2-5; 15 bases are shared with TRBD2. V was pared by 4 bases and J by 7 bases, with 4 bases of the junction left unmatched. Germline V lookup: CDR1 SGHAT, CDR2 FQNNGV. The CDR3 sequence is 15 residues long.

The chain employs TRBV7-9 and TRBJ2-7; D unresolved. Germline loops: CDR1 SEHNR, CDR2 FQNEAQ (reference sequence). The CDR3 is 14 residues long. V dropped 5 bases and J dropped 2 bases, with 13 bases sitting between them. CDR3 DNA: TGTGCCAGCAGCGCCAGCAGTTTAACCTACGAGCAGTACTTC. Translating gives CASSASSLTYEQYF.

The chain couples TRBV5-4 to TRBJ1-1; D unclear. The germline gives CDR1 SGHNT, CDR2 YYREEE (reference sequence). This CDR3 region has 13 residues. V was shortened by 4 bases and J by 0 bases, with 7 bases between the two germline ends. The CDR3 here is CASSPRMNTEAFF. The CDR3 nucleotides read TGTGCCAGCAGCCCACGTATGAACACTGAAGCTTTCTTT.

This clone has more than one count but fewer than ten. The CDR3 nucleotides read TGCGCCAGCAGCTTGGCCTGGGGGTCTCCCGAAGGCTACACCTTC. Residues: CASSLAWGSPEGYTF. J is TRBJ1-2 and V is TRBV5-1; a possible D gene is TRBD1 (5 bases). CDR1 SGHRS and CDR2 YFSETQ come from the germline V gene. V gave up 0 bases and J gave up 8 bases, with 17 bases separating them. There are 15 residues in the CDR3.

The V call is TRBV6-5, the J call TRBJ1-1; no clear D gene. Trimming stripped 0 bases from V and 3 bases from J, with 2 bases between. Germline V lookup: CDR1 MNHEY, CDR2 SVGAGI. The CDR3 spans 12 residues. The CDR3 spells CASSYSDTEAFF. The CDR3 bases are TGTGCCAGCAGTTACTCGGACACTGAAGCTTTCTTT.

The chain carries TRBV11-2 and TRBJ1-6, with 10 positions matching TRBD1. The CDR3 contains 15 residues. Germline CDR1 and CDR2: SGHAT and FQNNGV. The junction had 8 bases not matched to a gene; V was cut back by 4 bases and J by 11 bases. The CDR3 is CASSSSGQGIAPLHF. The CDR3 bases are TGTGCCAGCAGCTCCTCGGGACAGGGGATTGCACCCCTCCACTTT.

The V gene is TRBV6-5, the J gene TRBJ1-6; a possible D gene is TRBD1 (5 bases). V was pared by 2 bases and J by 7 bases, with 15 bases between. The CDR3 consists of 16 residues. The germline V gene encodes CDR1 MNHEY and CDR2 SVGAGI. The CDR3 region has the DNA TGTGCCAGCAGTTACGAGATCGGGGCGCGGAATTCACCCCTCCACTTT. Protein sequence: CASSYEIGARNSPLHF.

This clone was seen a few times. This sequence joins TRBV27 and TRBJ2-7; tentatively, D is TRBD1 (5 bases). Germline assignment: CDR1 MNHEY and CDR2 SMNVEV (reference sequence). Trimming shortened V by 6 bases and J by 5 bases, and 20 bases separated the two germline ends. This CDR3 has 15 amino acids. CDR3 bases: TGTGCCAGCAGCCGTACAGGATCTTTGGGGAACGAGCAGTACTTC. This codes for CASSRTGSLGNEQYF.

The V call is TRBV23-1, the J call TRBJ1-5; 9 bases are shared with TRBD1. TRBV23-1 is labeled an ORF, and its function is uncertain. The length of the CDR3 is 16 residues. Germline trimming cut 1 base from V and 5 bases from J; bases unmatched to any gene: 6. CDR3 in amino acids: CASSQFRTGGDQPQHF. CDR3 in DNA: TGCGCCAGCAGTCAATTTAGAACAGGGGGCGATCAGCCCCAGCATTTT.

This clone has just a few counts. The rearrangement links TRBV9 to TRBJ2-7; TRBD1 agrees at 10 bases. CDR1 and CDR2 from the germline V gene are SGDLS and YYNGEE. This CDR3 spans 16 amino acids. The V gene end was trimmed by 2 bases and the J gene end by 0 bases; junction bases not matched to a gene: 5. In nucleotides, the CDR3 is TGTGCCAGCAGCGTTGCCGGGACAGGGGCCTCCTACGAGCAGTACTTC. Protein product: CASSVAGTGASYEQYF.

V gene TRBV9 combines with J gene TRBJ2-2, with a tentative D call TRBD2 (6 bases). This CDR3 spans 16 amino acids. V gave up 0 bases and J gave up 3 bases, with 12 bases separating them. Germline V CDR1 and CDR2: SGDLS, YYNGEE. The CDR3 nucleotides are TGTGCCAGCAGCGTAGGGGCGGGCGGGGACACCGGGGAGCTGTTTTTT. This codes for CASSVGAGGDTGELFF.

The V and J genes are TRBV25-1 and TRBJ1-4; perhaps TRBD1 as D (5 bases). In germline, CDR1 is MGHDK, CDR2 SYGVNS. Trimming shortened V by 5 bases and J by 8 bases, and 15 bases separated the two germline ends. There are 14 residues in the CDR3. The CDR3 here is CASSYQGRGEKLFF. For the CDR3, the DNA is TGTGCCAGCAGTTACCAGGGAAGGGGAGAAAAACTGTTTTTT.

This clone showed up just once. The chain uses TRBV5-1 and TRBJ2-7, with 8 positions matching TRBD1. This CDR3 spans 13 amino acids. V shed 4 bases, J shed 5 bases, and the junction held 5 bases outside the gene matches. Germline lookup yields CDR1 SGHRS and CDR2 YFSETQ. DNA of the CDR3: TGCGCCAGCAGCCGGACAGGGATGCACGAGCAGTACTTC. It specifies CASSRTGMHEQYF.

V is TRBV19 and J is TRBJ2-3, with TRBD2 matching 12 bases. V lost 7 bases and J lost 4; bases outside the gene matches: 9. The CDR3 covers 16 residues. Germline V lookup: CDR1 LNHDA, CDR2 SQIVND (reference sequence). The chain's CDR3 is CASTTTRLAGADTQYF. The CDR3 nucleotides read TGTGCCAGTACCACCACCCGACTAGCGGGAGCAGATACGCAGTATTTT.

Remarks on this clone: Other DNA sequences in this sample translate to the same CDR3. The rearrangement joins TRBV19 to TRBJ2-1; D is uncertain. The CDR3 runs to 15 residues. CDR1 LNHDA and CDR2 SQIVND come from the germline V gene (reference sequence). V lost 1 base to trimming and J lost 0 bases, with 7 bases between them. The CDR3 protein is CASSIGRSSYNEQFF. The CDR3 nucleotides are TGTGCCAGTAGTATAGGCCGGAGCTCCTACAATGAGCAGTTCTTC.

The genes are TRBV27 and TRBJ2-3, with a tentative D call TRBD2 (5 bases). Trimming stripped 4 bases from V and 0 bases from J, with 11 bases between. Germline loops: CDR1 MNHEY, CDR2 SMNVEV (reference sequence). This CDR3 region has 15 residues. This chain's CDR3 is CASSSRTGSTDTQYF. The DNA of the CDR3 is TGTGCCAGCAGTTCTCGGACTGGGAGCACAGATACGCAGTATTTT.

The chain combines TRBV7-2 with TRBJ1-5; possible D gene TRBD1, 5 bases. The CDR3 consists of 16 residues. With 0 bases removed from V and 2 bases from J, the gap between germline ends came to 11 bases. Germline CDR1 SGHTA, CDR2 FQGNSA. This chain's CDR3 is CASSLASGGGNQPQHF. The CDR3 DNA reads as TGTGCCAGCAGCTTAGCGTCGGGGGGGGGCAATCAGCCCCAGCATTTT.

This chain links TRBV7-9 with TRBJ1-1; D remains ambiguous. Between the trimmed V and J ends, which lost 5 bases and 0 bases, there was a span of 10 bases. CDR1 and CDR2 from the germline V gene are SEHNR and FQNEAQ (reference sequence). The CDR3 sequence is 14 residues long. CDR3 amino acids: CASSRQVLNTEAFF. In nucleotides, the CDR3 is TGTGCCAGCAGCCGCCAAGTCCTGAACACTGAAGCTTTCTTT.

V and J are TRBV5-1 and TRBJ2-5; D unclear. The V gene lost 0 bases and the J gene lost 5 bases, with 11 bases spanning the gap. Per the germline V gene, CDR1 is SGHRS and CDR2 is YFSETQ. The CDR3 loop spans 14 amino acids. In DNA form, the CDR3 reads TGCGCCAGCAGCTTGGTAGGGTTTCTCGAGACCCAGTACTTC. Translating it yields CASSLVGFLETQYF.

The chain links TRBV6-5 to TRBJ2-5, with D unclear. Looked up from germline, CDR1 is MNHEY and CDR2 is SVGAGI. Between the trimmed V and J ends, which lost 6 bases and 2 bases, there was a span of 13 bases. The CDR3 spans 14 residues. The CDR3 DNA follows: TGTGCCAGCAGCCCGGCGGTTAAACAAGAGACCCAGTACTTC. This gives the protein CASSPAVKQETQYF.